This T cell receptor (beta chain) was sequenced for a study of identifying expanded T cells in peripheral blood. Clones were sequenced by immunoSEQ multiplex PCR, and TCRdb holds only the in-frame ones, with some missing. The sample has 70,000 or so clones, roughly 90% seen once. Collection occurred without any documented infections or immune events in donors. Whole-study results and caveats: Across healthy donors, higher total template counts meant significantly greater roughly two-week count variance. Technical replicates showed about 1.2 changed clones; around 2 weeks around 15; four weeks 19.

With 4 bases clipped from V and 7 bases from J, the junction kept 10 bases outside the gene matches. The CDR3 is 15 residues long. Germline V lookup: CDR1 SGHRS, CDR2 YFSETQ. Note on this clone: What it binds is unknown.

This chain connects TRBV5-1 to TRBJ2-7; 11 bases align to TRBD2. The sequenced sample consisted of blood. This receptor was obtained from a person between 18 and 75 years old in good health. The CDR3 sequence: CASSPITSGSGEQYF. CDR3 bases: TGCGCCAGCAGCCCAATCACTAGCGGGAGTGGGGAGCAGTACTTC.